This T cell receptor beta chain originates from a study of OX40 agonist ivuxolimab in advanced cancers. Study-wide context: The dose-escalation cohort was approximately 85% male, with a mean age of 60 years, ranging roughly 20 to 90. Study-wide results and limits: The mean number of expanded clones was higher in CD8+ T cells than in CD4+.

Sequenced by immunoSEQ multiplex PCR; TCRdb stores in-frame clones only, minus some. The table records tens of thousands of clones, around 91% of them present only once. As regards this clone: Its antigen is unidentified.

Germline loops: CDR1 SGHAT, CDR2 FQNNGV. Trimming removed 1 base at V and 7 bases at J, with 11 bases between. This CDR3 is built from 13 residues. V gene TRBV11-2 combines with J gene TRBJ2-7; D possibly corresponds to TRBD2 (7 bases). The sequences come from CD4+ or CD8+ T cells sorted from blood, collected in a trial of the OX40 agonist ivuxolimab. The sequence was collected from an adult with an advanced solid tumor such as melanoma, head and neck, liver or kidney cancer. The CDR3 reads CASSLGGGGEQYF. CDR3 sequence (DNA): TGTGCCAGCAGCTTAGGCGGGGGCGGAGAGCAGTACTTC.